One sample yielded the 7 T cell receptor beta chains listed below, sequenced in a study of vaccination effects on CD4 cells after COVID-19. No antigen has been assigned to these receptors. TCRdb's table, derived via immunoSEQ multiplex PCR, lists solely in-frame clones and lacks some. The profile shows about 45,000 clones, approximately 81% of them singletons. Viral peptide pools were used in the ViraFEST assay to expand antigen-specific CD4+ T cells, and sequencing came afterward. The culture ran for 10 days, and then CD4+ T cells were isolated. The person's infection with SARS-CoV-2, confirmed by PCR, took place between March and December 2020. The material sequenced was CD4+ T cells from PBMCs cultured with a peptide pool, taken before COVID-19 vaccination. These TCRs come from a human donor who had a prior SARS-CoV-2 infection.

The gene calls are TRBV30 and TRBJ1-4, with D unclear. The germline V gene has CDR1 GTSNPN and CDR2 SVGIG (reference sequence). CDR3 length equals 13 residues. The ends were cut back, 1 base at V and 3 bases at J, with 6 bases in the middle. The CDR3 reads CAWSGSANEKLFF. In DNA form, the CDR3 reads TGTGCCTGGAGTGGAAGTGCTAATGAAAAACTGTTTTTT.

The gene calls are TRBV4-3 and TRBJ2-6; 11 bases are a match to TRBD2. The germline V gene encodes CDR1 LGHNA and CDR2 YSLEER. The CDR3 contains 19 residues. V dropped 0 bases and J dropped 0; count of bases not matched to a gene: 4. In DNA, the CDR3 is TGCGCCAGCAGCCAAGAGTTGGGGACTAGCGGCTCTGGGGCCAACGTCCTGACTTTC. It is translated as CASSQELGTSGSGANVLTF.

This chain links TRBV27 with TRBJ2-7; 8 nucleotides agree with TRBD2. Per germline, CDR1 MNHEY and CDR2 SMNVEV (reference sequence). This CDR3 has 17 residues. V lost 4 bases, J lost 2 bases, and 13 bases stayed unmatched. For the CDR3, the DNA is TGTGCCAGCAGTTCAGGGTTACGGGAGGGCCGAGCCTACGAGCAGTACTTC. This sequence encodes CASSSGLREGRAYEQYF.

The rearrangement uses TRBV5-1 and TRBJ1-1; weak D call: TRBD1 (5 bases). CDR1 is SGHRS and CDR2 is YFSETQ in the germline V gene. Trimming cost V 3 bases and J 4 bases, with 13 bases left between them. The CDR3 is 14 residues long. CDR3 loop: CASSYVDSSTEAFF. For the CDR3, the DNA is TGCGCCAGCAGCTACGTCGACAGCTCCACTGAAGCTTTCTTT.

V and J are TRBV11-2 and TRBJ2-1; TRBD1 matches 7 bases. This CDR3 has 15 residues. V was clipped by 5 bases and J by 0 bases; unmatched bases: 4. CDR1 and CDR2 from the germline V gene are SGHAT and FQNNGV. CDR3 sequence: CASSRQGVSYNEQFF. CDR3 nucleotide sequence: TGTGCCAGCAGCCGGCAGGGGGTCTCCTACAATGAGCAGTTCTTC.

The chain links TRBV30 to TRBJ2-5; D perhaps matches TRBD1 (6 bases). This CDR3 is 13 amino acids long. Trimming cost V 3 bases and J 1 base, with 9 bases left between them. The germline V gene has CDR1 GTSNPN and CDR2 SVGIG (reference sequence). The CDR3 here is CAWRTGPQETQYF. The CDR3, as DNA: TGTGCCTGGAGGACAGGTCCCCAAGAGACCCAGTACTTC. The whole variable domain, remainder taken from reference TRBV30 and TRBJ2-5, is SQTIHQWPATLVQPVGSPLSLECTVEGTSNPNLYWYRQAAGRGLQLLFYSVGIGQISSEVPQNLSASRPQDRQFILSSKKLLLSDSGFYLCAWRTGPQETQYFGPGTRLLVL.

V is TRBV5-4 and J is TRBJ1-5; D unclear. The CDR3 is 16 residues long. The ends were cut back, 3 bases at V and 3 bases at J, with 16 bases in the middle. CDR1 and CDR2 (germline): SGHNT, YYREEE (reference sequence). The CDR3 here is CASSSGGPRDNQPQHF. Written as DNA, the CDR3 is TGTGCCAGCAGCTCTGGAGGGCCCCGCGACAATCAGCCCCAGCATTTT.